What follows are 5 T cell receptor beta chains derived from one specimen sequenced in a study of identical twins. TCRdb re-derived calls from the 5' RACE reads in MiXCR, one entry per CDR3 protein. Of around 240,000 distinct CDR3 sequences in the sample, roughly 7% were seen once. The data also belong to a second study, concerning yellow fever vaccine responses in identical twins.

The specimen sequenced was memory (CD45RO+) T cells sorted from blood. All receptors come from a woman aged 18-35 years in good health.

The chain is built from TRBV7-8 and TRBJ1-2; D remains unclear. CDR3 length: 15 residues. Germline CDR1 reads SGHVS; CDR2 reads FQNEAQ. V was shortened by 3 bases and J by 1 base, with 12 bases between the two germline ends. CDR3 sequence reads: CASSFQADINYGYTF. CDR3 bases: TGTGCCAGCAGCTTTCAGGCAGATATTAACTATGGCTACACCTTC. The full variable domain, in which reference TRBV7-8 and TRBJ1-2 provide the parts outside the CDR3, is GAGVSQSPRYKVAKRGQDVALRCDPISGHVSLFWYQQALGQGPEFLTYFQNEAQLDKSGLPSDRFFAERPEGSVSTLKIQRTQQEDSAVYLCASSFQADINYGYTFGSGTRLTVV.

In this sample, this clonotype turned up a few times. This sequence joins TRBV20-1 and TRBJ2-1; D may match TRBD1 or TRBD2 (5 bases each). The CDR3 runs to 15 residues. V was cut by 1 base and J by 0 bases, with 10 bases left in between. Germline V lookup: CDR1 DFQATT, CDR2 SNEGSKA (reference sequence). As DNA, the CDR3 is TGCAGTGCTAGAGTAGGGACGTTCTCCTACAATGAGCAGTTCTTC. It yields the protein CSARVGTFSYNEQFF.

J is TRBJ2-1 and V is TRBV5-1, with 12 positions matching TRBD2. Unmatched junction bases numbered 15, after V lost 6 bases and J lost 8 bases. The CDR3 has 17 amino acids. The germline gives CDR1 SGHRS, CDR2 YFSETQ. This chain's CDR3 is CASNPTQTSGSRDEQFF. The CDR3 DNA reads TGCGCCAGCAACCCAACTCAGACTAGCGGGAGTCGGGATGAGCAGTTCTTC.

There are a few counts of this clonotype. This CDR3 is CASSEQGMNSPLHF. The DNA of the CDR3 is TGTGCCAGCAGTGAGCAGGGGATGAATTCACCCCTCCACTTT. J is TRBJ1-6 and V is TRBV2; the D gene is possibly TRBD1 (6 bases). There are 14 residues in the CDR3. Trimming left V 3 bases short and J 7 bases short, with 10 bases between. Germline lookup yields CDR1 SNHLY and CDR2 FYNNEI.

This clonotype appeared many times. The V gene is TRBV12-3 or TRBV12-4, the J gene TRBJ1-5, with a possible D match to TRBD1 (6 bases). This CDR3 has 15 residues. Trimming cost V 5 bases and J 2 bases, with 13 bases left between them. The CDR3 DNA reads TGTGCCAGCAGTCCCGGCGGGGGCGGCAATCAGCCCCAGCATTTT. Its translation is CASSPGGGGNQPQHF.